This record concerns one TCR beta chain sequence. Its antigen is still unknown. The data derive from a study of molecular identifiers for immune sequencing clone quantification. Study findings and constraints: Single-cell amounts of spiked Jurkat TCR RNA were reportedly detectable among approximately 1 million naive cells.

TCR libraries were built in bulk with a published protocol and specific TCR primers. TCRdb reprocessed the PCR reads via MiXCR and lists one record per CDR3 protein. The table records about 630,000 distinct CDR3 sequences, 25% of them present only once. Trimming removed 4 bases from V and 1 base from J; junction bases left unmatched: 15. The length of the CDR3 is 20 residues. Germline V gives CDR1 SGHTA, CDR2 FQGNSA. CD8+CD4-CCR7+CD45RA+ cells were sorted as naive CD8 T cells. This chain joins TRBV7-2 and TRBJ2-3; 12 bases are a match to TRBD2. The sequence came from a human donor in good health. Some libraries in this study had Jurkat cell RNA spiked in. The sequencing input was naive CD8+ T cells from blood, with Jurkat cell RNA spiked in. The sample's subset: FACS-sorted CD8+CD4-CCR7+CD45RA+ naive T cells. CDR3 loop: CASSSRGGLAGPLRTDTQYF. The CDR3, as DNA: TGTGCCAGCAGCTCCCGGGGCGGACTAGCGGGACCCTTGCGCACAGATACGCAGTATTTT.